This T cell receptor beta chain was identified during a study of long-term antiretroviral therapy in people with HIV. CDR3 length: 12 residues. CDR1 and CDR2 from the germline V gene are SQVTM and ANQGSEA. With V trimmed by 5 bases and J by 4 bases, 2 bases remained unmatched. Findings of the study overall: Narrower CDR3 length ranges marked HIV repertoires relative to controls. Those clones which expanded before ART made up the dominant part of the repertoire at all time points.

Sequencing used immunoSEQ v3.0 at survey level. Generated by immunoSEQ multiplex PCR, the TCRdb table keeps only in-frame clones and is missing some. The data show over 35,000 clones, with 80% to 85% seen just once and roughly 4.9% held by the top ten. For this clone: What it binds is unknown.

None of the participants with HIV were treated outside the United States. The genes are TRBV29-1 and TRBJ1-2; 9 bases line up with TRBD1. The sample consisted of unsorted PBMCs, taken 1.5 years after starting antiretroviral therapy. The clonotype comes from a man aged 18 to 29 with HIV. The CDR3 sequence: CSVPDRGYGYTF. The CDR3 nucleotides read TGCAGCGTTCCGGACAGGGGCTATGGCTACACCTTC.